This is a list of T cell receptor beta chains from one sample in a study of identical twins. TCRdb independently ran MiXCR on the 5' RACE reads; one entry per CDR3 protein. Found here are about 470,000 distinct CDR3 sequences, 20% to 25% of them singletons; the top ten hold 2.9%. This sample also appeared in a second study, on T cells expressing NK-cell markers.

The sequencing sample was made of CD4+ T cells sorted from blood. Source of these receptors: a woman aged 18-35 years in good health. CDR3s include the opening cysteine and the closing phenylalanine or tryptophan. The order of the fields is D gene, J gene, V gene, clone size, CDR3 DNA, CDR3 protein. D genes are given only for firm matches. Not every row has a clone size; where given, it reads once, few, many or a size class.

NA TRBJ1-1 TRBV12-3/TRBV12-4 many TGTGCCAGCAGGCTTAGCGGTGGAGGGGGCACTGAAGCTTTCTTT CASRLSGGGGTEAFF
NA TRBJ2-2 TRBV19 NA TGTGCCAGTACCCTACAACGGCTGAACACCGGGGAGCTGTTTTTT CASTLQRLNTGELFF
NA TRBJ1-3 TRBV11-3 few TGTGCCAGCAGCTTGACGGGGAGCTCTGGAAACACCATATATTTT CASSLTGSSGNTIYF
NA TRBJ2-7 TRBV13 many TGTGCCAGCAGCTTGGCGACAGGTTACTACGAGCAGTACTTC CASSLATGYYEQYF
TRBD2 TRBJ2-1 TRBV7-9 few TGTGCCAGCAGCTTAGGGACTAGCGGGGCCGATGAGCAGTTCTTC CASSLGTSGADEQFF
TRBD1 TRBJ1-5 TRBV7-2 few TGTGCCAGCAGCCATACAGGGGAACAGCCCCAGCATTTT CASSHTGEQPQHF
NA TRBJ2-3 TRBV29-1 few TGCAGCGTTGAGAAGGGTACGCAGTATTTT CSVEKGTQYF
TRBD2 TRBJ2-1 TRBV20-1 few TGCAGTGCACCCCGGGGGGATAATGAGCAGTTCTTC CSAPRGDNEQFF
NA TRBJ2-4 TRBV11-2 few TGTGCCAGCAGCTTCGCCGGGATAGCCAAAAACATTCAGTACTTC CASSFAGIAKNIQYF
NA TRBJ2-6 TRBV19 NA TGTGCCAGTCGCCTCGAGGGTTCTGGGGCCAACGTCCTGACTTTC CASRLEGSGANVLTF
NA TRBJ1-5 TRBV20-1 NA TGCAGTGCTAGCCCTGGTCCCCGGCAGCCCCAGCATTTT CSASPGPRQPQHF
NA TRBJ2-3 TRBV4-2 few TGTGCCAGCAGCCAAGTGATCTCCGGCGTCTCAGATACGCAGTATTTT CASSQVISGVSDTQYF
NA TRBJ2-5 TRBV24-1 NA TGTGCCACCAGTGATGCACAAGGGACTCAAGAGACCCAGTACTTC CATSDAQGTQETQYF
NA TRBJ2-4 TRBV12-3/TRBV12-4 NA TGTGCCAGCAGCCCACAAGGGCGTGAAAACATTCAGTACTTC CASSPQGRENIQYF
NA TRBJ1-6 TRBV5-1 few TGCGCCAGCAGCTTCCAGGGGCCCAATAATTCACCCCTCCACTTT CASSFQGPNNSPLHF
NA TRBJ1-2 TRBV6-1 NA TGTGCCAGCAGTCCCCTCGACAGGATTTCTGGCTACACCTTC CASSPLDRISGYTF
NA TRBJ2-5 TRBV5-6 few TGTGCCAGCAGCTTGAGGCAGGGCTCCGAGACCCAGTACTTC CASSLRQGSETQYF
NA TRBJ1-1 TRBV20-1 NA TGCAGTGCCCGGGGGGGCGCGGAGGAAGCTTTCTTT CSARGGAEEAFF
TRBD2 TRBJ2-3 TRBV2 once TGTGCCAGCGGGCGCGGGAGAACAGATACGCAGTATTTT CASGRGRTDTQYF
NA TRBJ2-7 TRBV6-5 few TGTGCCAGCAGTTACTCGCACGGCTCCTACGAGCAGTACTTC CASSYSHGSYEQYF